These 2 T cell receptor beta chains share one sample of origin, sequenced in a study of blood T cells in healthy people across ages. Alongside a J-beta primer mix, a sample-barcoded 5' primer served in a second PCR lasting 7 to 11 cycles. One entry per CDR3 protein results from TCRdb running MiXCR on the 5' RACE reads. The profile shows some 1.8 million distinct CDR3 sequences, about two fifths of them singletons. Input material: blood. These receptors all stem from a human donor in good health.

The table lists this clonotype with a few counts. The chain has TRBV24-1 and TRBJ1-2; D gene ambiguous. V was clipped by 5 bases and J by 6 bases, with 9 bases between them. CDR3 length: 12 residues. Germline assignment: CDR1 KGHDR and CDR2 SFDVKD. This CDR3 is CATSGPPDGYTF. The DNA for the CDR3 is TGTGCCACCAGTGGGCCACCCGATGGCTACACCTTC.

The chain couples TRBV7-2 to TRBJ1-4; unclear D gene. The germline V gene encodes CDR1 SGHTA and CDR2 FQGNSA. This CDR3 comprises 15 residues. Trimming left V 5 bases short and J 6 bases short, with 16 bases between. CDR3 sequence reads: CASSPLRGSYEKLFF. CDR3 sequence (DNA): TGTGCCAGCAGCCCTCTACGGGGTTCGTATGAAAAACTGTTTTTT.